These 7 T cell receptor beta chains share one sample of origin, sequenced in a study of T cells in Graves' hyperthyroidism and ophthalmopathy. From RNA transcripts, TCR beta CDR3 regions were amplified. Initially, a first-round RT-PCR of the TCR CDR3 employed the HTBI primer set. Each CDR3 protein gets one entry after TCRdb re-called the multiplex PCR reads with MiXCR. Found here are about 300,000 distinct CDR3 sequences, roughly a fifth of them singletons; the top ten hold under 45%. The material sequenced was blood. The receptor set was obtained from a man aged 50-60 years with Graves' ophthalmopathy.

The chain recombines TRBV30 with TRBJ1-6; no clear D. Germline V gene sequence: CDR1 GTSNPN, CDR2 SVGIG (reference sequence). The CDR3 extends over 16 amino acids. V dropped 4 bases and J dropped 9 bases, with 22 bases sitting between them. CDR3 DNA sequence: TGTGCCTGGATCCGTACGGGCCTGCCCAATGGTTCACCCCTCCACTTT. Encoded protein: CAWIRTGLPNGSPLHF.

Only a few counts were recorded for this clonotype. The chain carries TRBV2 and TRBJ1-5; D is possibly TRBD1 (6 bases). V shed 2 bases and J shed 7 bases, with 12 bases lying between them. Per germline, CDR1 SNHLY and CDR2 FYNNEI. This CDR3 is 14 amino acids long. CDR3 DNA sequence: TGTGCCAGCAGTGAAACAGGGCCCTACCAGCCCCAGCATTTT. It codes for CASSETGPYQPQHF.

The chain links TRBV11-2 to TRBJ2-5, with 15 nucleotides matching TRBD2. Germline V gives CDR1 SGHAT, CDR2 FQNNGV. Trimming removed 1 base from V and 5 bases from J; junction bases left unmatched: 5. The CDR3 contains 17 residues. CDR3 protein: CASSLALGLAGGETQYF. CDR3 DNA sequence: TGTGCCAGCAGCTTAGCTCTAGGACTAGCGGGAGGGGAGACCCAGTACTTC.

This clonotype was detected ten times or more. V gene TRBV2 combines with J gene TRBJ2-3; D unresolved. The CDR3 contains 12 residues. The V end was cut by 4 bases, the J end by 6 bases, with 8 bases between. Germline values: CDR1 SNHLY, CDR2 FYNNEI. The CDR3 nucleotides are TGTGCCAGCAGTGCTGATACGGATACGCAGTATTTT. As protein: CASSADTDTQYF. Full variable domain (rest looked up from reference TRBV2 and TRBJ2-3): EPEVTQTPSHQVTQMGQEVILRCVPISNHLYFYWYRQILGQKVEFLVSFYNNEISEKSEIFDDQFSVERPDGSNFTLKIRSTKLEDSAMYFCASSADTDTQYFGPGTRLTVL.

This clonotype was observed many times. For the CDR3, the DNA is TGTGCCAGCGGACAGGAGGCTTACGAGCAGTACTTC. The encoded protein is CASGQEAYEQYF. The gene calls are TRBV2 and TRBJ2-7, with TRBD1 matching over 7 bases. The CDR3 extends over 12 amino acids. CDR1 and CDR2 (germline): SNHLY, FYNNEI. The V and J ends lost 8 bases and 4 bases, in that order; junction bases with no gene match: 5.

This clonotype was observed many times. The chain combines TRBV7-9 with TRBJ1-1; possible D gene TRBD1, 5 bases. The CDR3 runs 14 residues. The ends were cut back, 5 bases at V and 0 bases at J, with 10 bases in the middle. The germline gives CDR1 SEHNR, CDR2 FQNEAQ (reference sequence). CDR3 sequence reads: CASSRGVMNTEAFF. As DNA, the CDR3 is TGTGCCAGCAGCCGAGGGGTCATGAACACTGAAGCTTTCTTT.

There are many counts of this clonotype. This chain links TRBV5-1 with TRBJ1-1; D gene ambiguous. Between the trimmed V and J ends, which lost 0 bases and 2 bases, there was a span of 8 bases. Germline CDR1 is SGHRS and CDR2 is YFSETQ. The CDR3 extends over 14 amino acids. The CDR3 coding sequence is TGCGCCAGCAGCTTGGACAGCGCTAACACTGAAGCTTTCTTT. Its translation is CASSLDSANTEAFF. Filled out from reference TRBV5-1 and TRBJ1-1, the complete variable domain reads KAGVTQTPRYLIKTRGQQVTLSCSPISGHRSVSWYQQTPGQGLQFLFEYFSETQRNKGNFPGRFSGRQFSNSRSEMNVSTLELGDSALYLCASSLDSANTEAFFGQGTRLTVV.